The following is a T cell receptor beta chain sequence with its context. Its antigen is still unknown. Regarding time point: approximately eleven-day in vitro stimulation with candidate neoantigen peptide 7. Several ELISpot-reactive neoantigen peptides each drove an approximately ten-day in vitro stimulation. Clone fold changes were calculated against an identical culture without peptide. These data belong to a study of PD-1 blockade in mismatch repair-deficient tumors. Study-level results: Tumor-resident clones, often undetectable pretreatment in blood, expanded then contracted after pembrolizumab. All three positive peptides came from frameshift mutations, yielding 142 blood TCRs.

The protocol was immunoSEQ multiplex PCR, while the TCRdb copy is restricted to in-frame clones and leaves out a portion. The data show more than 7,500 clones, about 87% seen once. The CDR3 is 14 amino acids. Trimming shortened V by 5 bases and J by 0 bases, and 8 bases separated the two germline ends. Germline V gene sequence: CDR1 MNHEY, CDR2 SVGAGI. Sequencing was performed on cells cultured in vitro, taken from a patient treated with pembrolizumab. The sequence derives from an adult with mismatch repair-deficient cancer. The genes are TRBV6-5 and TRBJ1-5; maybe TRBD1 (5 bases). DNA for the CDR3: TGTGCCAGCAGTCGGGGGGGTAGCAATCAGCCCCAGCATTTT. Encoded protein: CASSRGGSNQPQHF.